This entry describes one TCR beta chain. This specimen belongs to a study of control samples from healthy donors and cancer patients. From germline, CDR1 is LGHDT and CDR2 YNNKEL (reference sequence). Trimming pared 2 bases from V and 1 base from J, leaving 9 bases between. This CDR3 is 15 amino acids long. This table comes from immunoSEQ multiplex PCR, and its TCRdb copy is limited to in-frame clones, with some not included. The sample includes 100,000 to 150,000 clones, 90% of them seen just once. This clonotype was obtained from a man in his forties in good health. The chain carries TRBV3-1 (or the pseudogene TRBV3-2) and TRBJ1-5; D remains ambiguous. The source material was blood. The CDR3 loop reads CASSQSDASNQPQHF. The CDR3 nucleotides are TGTGCCAGCAGCCAATCGGATGCAAGCAATCAGCCCCAGCATTTT.